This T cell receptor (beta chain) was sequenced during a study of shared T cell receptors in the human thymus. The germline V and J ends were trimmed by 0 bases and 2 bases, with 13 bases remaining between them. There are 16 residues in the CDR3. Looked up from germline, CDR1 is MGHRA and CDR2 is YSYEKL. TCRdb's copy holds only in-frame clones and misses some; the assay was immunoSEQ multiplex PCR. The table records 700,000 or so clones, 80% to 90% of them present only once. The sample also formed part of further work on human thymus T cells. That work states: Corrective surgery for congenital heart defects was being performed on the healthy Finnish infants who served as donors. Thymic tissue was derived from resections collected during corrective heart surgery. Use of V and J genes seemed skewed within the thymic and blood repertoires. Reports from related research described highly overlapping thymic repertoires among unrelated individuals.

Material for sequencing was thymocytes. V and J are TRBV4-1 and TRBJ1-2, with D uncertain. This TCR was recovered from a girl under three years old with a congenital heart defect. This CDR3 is CASSQDAGFQNYGYTF. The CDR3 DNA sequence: TGCGCCAGCAGCCAAGATGCGGGATTTCAAAACTATGGCTACACCTTC.